This T cell receptor beta chain was captured in a study of response to subunit inactivated influenza vaccine. A word on this clonotype: The antigen is unknown.

A single record per CDR3 protein comes from TCRdb applying MiXCR to the RT-PCR reads. Of a few hundred thousand distinct CDR3 sequences listed, around 7.7% were seen once; the top ten hold roughly 14%. Whole-study results and caveats: Authors suggested each seasonal flu vaccination may recruit only limited numbers of new T cells.

The sample was PBMCs from blood, taken roughly 24 months after vaccination. The receptor's source is a man between 50 and 70 years old who received an inactivated influenza vaccine.

The DNA for the CDR3 is TGCGCCAGCAGCCAAGATCGGGATCTACCTCGGTACAATGAGCAGTTCTTC. Protein product: CASSQDRDLPRYNEQFF. This chain connects TRBV4-1 to TRBJ2-1; D possibly corresponds to TRBD2 (5 bases). V was pared by 0 bases and J by 4 bases, with 16 bases between. Germline CDR1 MGHRA, CDR2 YSYEKL. The CDR3 contains 17 residues.